A single sample gave rise to the 23 T cell receptor beta chains below, sequenced in a study of blood T cells in healthy people across ages. Alongside a J-beta primer mix, a sample-barcoded 5' primer served in a second PCR lasting roughly 6 to 11 cycles. MiXCR, run by TCRdb on the 5' RACE reads, gives a single entry per CDR3 protein. The sample includes over 950,000 distinct CDR3 sequences, roughly 51% of them seen just once. Sequenced: blood. The receptors here all came from an older woman in good health.

In nucleotides, the CDR3 is TGTGCCAGCAGTGGAGACAGATATTGGGACGAGCAGTACTTC. Translation: CASSGDRYWDEQYF. The V and J genes are TRBV27 and TRBJ2-7; D may be TRBD1 (5 bases). This CDR3 is built from 14 residues. V shed 5 bases and J shed 5 bases, with 16 bases lying between them. Germline V gives CDR1 MNHEY, CDR2 SMNVEV (reference sequence).

The V gene is TRBV7-2, the J gene TRBJ1-5; D gene uncertain. The ends were cut back, 2 bases at V and 5 bases at J, with 13 bases in the middle. The CDR3 runs to 15 residues. CDR1 SGHTA and CDR2 FQGNSA come from the germline V gene. The CDR3 reads CASSLRGGSDQPQHF. CDR3 DNA: TGTGCCAGCAGCTTACGGGGAGGAAGCGATCAGCCCCAGCATTTT.

The genes are TRBV28 and TRBJ2-2; 8 nucleotides line up with TRBD2. The CDR3 loop spans 13 amino acids. Looked up from germline, CDR1 is MDHEN and CDR2 is SYDVKM. The V and J ends lost 6 bases and 7 bases, in that order; junction bases with no gene match: 4. CDR3 DNA sequence: TGTGCCAGCAGGGGTACTAGCGGCGGGGAGCTGTTTTTT. This gives the protein CASRGTSGGELFF.

The chain carries TRBV3-1 and TRBJ1-4; D remains unclear. Germline V gives CDR1 LGHDT, CDR2 YNNKEL (reference sequence). This CDR3 has 16 amino acids. The V end lost 0 bases, the J end lost 2 bases, and 10 bases lay between the germline ends. The CDR3 here is CASSQDLTATNEKLFF. Written as DNA, the CDR3 is TGTGCCAGCAGCCAAGATCTAACAGCGACTAATGAAAAACTGTTTTTT.

This clonotype appeared a few times. The CDR3 sequence: CSVAASGSNEQFF. For the CDR3, the DNA is TGCAGCGTTGCTGCTAGCGGATCCAATGAGCAGTTCTTC. The V and J genes are TRBV29-1 and TRBJ2-1; 7 bases line up with TRBD2. The CDR3 length is 13 residues. Losses at the gene ends were 4 bases for V and 6 bases for J; bases not matched to a gene: 6. CDR1 is SQVTM, CDR2 ANQGSEA, per germline.

This chain joins TRBV2 and TRBJ2-5, with unresolved D. The ends were cut back, 6 bases at V and 5 bases at J, with 16 bases in the middle. Per the germline V gene, CDR1 is SNHLY and CDR2 is FYNNEI. The CDR3 has 14 residues. Written as DNA, the CDR3 is TGTGCCAGCAGACAGACGGTATCCCAGGAGACCCAGTACTTC. Residues: CASRQTVSQETQYF.

The rearrangement joins TRBV2 to TRBJ2-5, with a tentative D call TRBD1 (5 bases). The CDR3 has 14 amino acids. Trimming shortened V by 0 bases and J by 11 bases, and 16 bases separated the two germline ends. Germline CDR1 reads SNHLY; CDR2 reads FYNNEI. The CDR3 sequence is CASSEATDIPRQYF. The CDR3 DNA follows: TGTGCCAGCAGTGAAGCCACGGACATTCCTCGGCAGTACTTC. The full variable domain, with the rest looked up from reference TRBV2 and TRBJ2-5, is EPEVTQTPSHQVTQMGQEVILRCVPISNHLYFYWYRQILGQKVEFLVSFYNNEISEKSEIFDDQFSVERPDGSNFTLKIRSTKLEDSAMYFCASSEATDIPRQYFGPGTRLLVL.

The rearrangement uses TRBV10-3 and TRBJ2-5; tentatively, D is TRBD2 (5 bases). The germline V gene encodes CDR1 ENHRY and CDR2 SYGVKD. V lost 0 bases and J lost 3, with 8 bases in between. This CDR3 is 14 amino acids long. CDR3 sequence (DNA): TGTGCCATCAGTGAGTCGACGGGGAAAGAGACCCAGTACTTC. Amino acid sequence: CAISESTGKETQYF.

The rearrangement joins TRBV7-6 to TRBJ2-7; D uncertain. V was pared by 5 bases and J by 7 bases, with 18 bases between. Germline CDR1 reads SGHVS; CDR2 reads FNYEAQ. CDR3 length equals 14 residues. This chain's CDR3 is CASSPMGLNNEQYF. The CDR3 DNA sequence: TGTGCCAGCAGCCCAATGGGCCTAAACAATGAGCAGTACTTC.

For this clonotype: One base away lies a much larger clone, so this may be a sequencing read error. V and J are TRBV7-6 and TRBJ2-5; 7 bases are a match to TRBD2. Germline V gene sequence: CDR1 SGHVS, CDR2 FNYEAQ. CDR3 length: 14 residues. V trimming: 3 bases; J trimming: 2 bases; junction bases outside the gene matches: 3. The CDR3 spells CASSFGTTQETQYF. The CDR3 coding sequence is TGTGCCAGCAGCTTCGGGACTACTCAAGAGACCCAGTACTTC. Filled out from reference TRBV7-6 and TRBJ2-5, the complete variable domain reads GAGVSQSPRYKVTKRGQDVALRCDPISGHVSLYWYRQALGQGPEFLTYFNYEAQQDKSGLPNDRFSAERPEGSISTLTIQRTEQRDSAMYRCASSFGTTQETQYFGPGTRLLVL.

The V and J genes are TRBV21-1 and TRBJ1-2; the table's D gene call, TRBD1, was not cross checked with the DNA. TRBV21-1 is recorded as a pseudogene. This CDR3 is built from 15 residues. CDR3 residues: CASSENSGTSYGYTF. The CDR3, as DNA: TGTGCCAGCAGCGAAAACTCCGGGACTAGCTATGGCTACACCTTC.

This clonotype has a single count. The chain links TRBV28 to TRBJ2-3; TRBD1 matches at 8 bases. V gave up 5 bases and J gave up 10 bases; unmatched junction bases: 5. The CDR3 spans 12 residues. Germline V lookup: CDR1 MDHEN, CDR2 SYDVKM. The CDR3 reads CASSPGQGAQYF. CDR3 coding DNA: TGTGCCAGCAGTCCCGGACAGGGTGCGCAGTATTTT.

The chain employs TRBV5-4 and TRBJ2-1; the match to TRBD2 covers 8 bases. Germline CDR1 SGHNT, CDR2 YYREEE (reference sequence). After removal of 2 bases from V and 9 bases from J, the junction contained 7 bases not matched to a gene. The CDR3 runs to 14 residues. The CDR3: CASSLAGVGSEQFF. CDR3 DNA: TGTGCCAGCAGCTTAGCGGGAGTTGGTAGTGAGCAGTTCTTC.

This clonotype was observed a handful of times. The J gene is TRBJ1-5, the V gene TRBV6-5; 9 nucleotides line up with TRBD1. Per the germline V gene, CDR1 is MNHEY and CDR2 is SVGAGI. Losses at the gene ends were 9 bases for V and 7 bases for J; bases not matched to a gene: 7. CDR3 length equals 13 residues. The CDR3 protein is CASKQGANQPQHF. The CDR3, as DNA: TGTGCCAGTAAACAGGGGGCGAACCAGCCCCAGCATTTT.

This clonotype showed up just a few times. This chain connects TRBV14 to TRBJ1-2; D is unresolved. CDR1 and CDR2 (germline): SGHDN, FVKESK. This CDR3 comprises 14 residues. V lost 2 bases to trimming and J lost 2 bases, with 9 bases between them. The CDR3 protein is CASSQLRANYGYTF. The CDR3 DNA is TGTGCCAGCAGCCAACTACGGGCCAACTATGGCTACACCTTC.

This clonotype showed up many times. The chain carries TRBV4-2 and TRBJ1-2, with D maybe TRBD1 (6 bases). V was trimmed by 5 bases and J by 5 bases, leaving 9 bases between them. The CDR3 loop spans 12 amino acids. Germline CDR1 LGHNA, CDR2 YNFKEQ. CDR3 protein: CASSETGYGYTF. The CDR3, as DNA: TGTGCCAGCAGCGAAACAGGGTATGGCTACACCTTC.

The V and J genes are TRBV6-5 and TRBJ2-5; TRBD2 matches at 14 bases. This CDR3 is built from 15 residues. Germline values: CDR1 MNHEY, CDR2 SVGAGI. V lost 7 bases, J lost 4 bases, and 5 bases stayed unmatched. The DNA of the CDR3 is TGTGCCAGCAACCTTGGACTAGCGGGAGGAGAGACCCAGTACTTC. This codes for CASNLGLAGGETQYF.

The rearrangement joins TRBV7-8 to TRBJ1-1; tentative D call: TRBD1 (5 bases). Germline CDR1 SGHVS, CDR2 FQNEAQ. Trimming left V 1 base short and J 7 bases short, with 10 bases between. The CDR3 runs to 13 residues. CDR3 protein: CASSLGRASEAFF. As DNA, the CDR3 is TGTGCCAGCAGCTTAGGCAGGGCAAGTGAAGCTTTCTTT.

This chain links TRBV4-1 with TRBJ2-7; tentative D call: TRBD2 (5 bases). The CDR3 is made up of 14 amino acids. From germline, CDR1 is MGHRA and CDR2 YSYEKL. Trimming left V 3 bases short and J 6 bases short, with 15 bases between. CDR3 amino acids: CASSQVLVGLEQYF. The DNA of the CDR3 is TGCGCCAGCAGCCAGGTCCTCGTAGGACTCGAGCAGTACTTC.

This clonotype has just a few counts. The chain uses TRBV12-3 or TRBV12-4 and TRBJ2-5, with D hard to call. There are 12 residues in the CDR3. Trimming cost V 6 bases and J 4 bases, with 9 bases left between them. CDR3 residues: CASSGHRETQYF. DNA of the CDR3: TGTGCCAGCAGCGGGCATCGAGAGACCCAGTACTTC.

This clonotype occurred once. This chain connects TRBV7-9 to TRBJ1-2; 9 bases fit TRBD1. After removal of 5 bases from V and 8 bases from J, the junction contained 18 bases not matched to a gene. This CDR3 region has 17 residues. Germline CDR1 SEHNR, CDR2 FQNEAQ (reference sequence). CDR3 residues: CASSPTPGAGTGFGYTF. As DNA, the CDR3 is TGTGCCAGCAGCCCGACCCCGGGAGCAGGGACAGGGTTCGGCTACACCTTC.

V and J are TRBV29-1 and TRBJ1-4; 8 nucleotides line up with TRBD1. CDR1 is SQVTM and CDR2 is ANQGSEA in the germline V gene. With V trimmed by 4 bases and J by 6 bases, 7 bases remained unmatched. This CDR3 region has 14 residues. DNA for the CDR3: TGCAGCGTTGTTGTCAGGGGGCGGGATGAAAAACTGTTTTTT. It specifies CSVVVRGRDEKLFF.

This clonotype was counted at least ten times. The chain joins TRBV29-1 to TRBJ2-6; D possibly corresponds to TRBD1 (5 bases). The CDR3 is 13 amino acids. V gave up 7 bases and J gave up 1 base, with 8 bases separating them. Germline V gene data show CDR1 as SQVTM and CDR2 as ANQGSEA. DNA of the CDR3: TGCAGCGCCCAGGGTTCTGGGGCCAACGTCCTGACTTTC. This gives the protein CSAQGSGANVLTF.